Shown below are 14 T cell receptor beta chains from a single sample sequenced in a study of CD8+ T cells in alopecia areata. TCR sequencing used cDNA made by reverse transcription of extracted RNA. TCRdb keeps only in-frame clones here, not all; method: immunoSEQ multiplex PCR. The sample consists of some 200,000 clones, roughly two fifths of them appearing once. The sample's treatment: oral pan-JAK inhibitor, 5-10 mg twice daily. Sequencing used CD4+ T cells sorted from blood, obtained between weeks 36 and 40, from a patient treated with tofacitinib. The receptors shown here come from a human donor with alopecia areata.

In its sample, this clone was seen once. V is TRBV30 and J is TRBJ2-7; D might be TRBD1 (6 bases). Between the trimmed V and J ends, which lost 2 bases and 6 bases, there was a span of 11 bases. This CDR3 contains 12 residues. Germline V CDR1 and CDR2: GTSNPN, SVGIG (reference sequence). CDR3 region: CAWSPEGGEQYF. The CDR3 DNA sequence: TGTGCCTGGAGTCCAGAAGGGGGCGAGCAGTACTTC.

The chain carries TRBV5-4 and TRBJ1-1; D remains ambiguous. V was trimmed by 0 bases and J by 6 bases, leaving 6 bases between them. The CDR3 spans 12 residues. Germline V CDR1 and CDR2: SGHNT, YYREEE (reference sequence). The DNA of the CDR3 is TGTGCCAGCAGCTTGGAAGGCCCTGAAGCTTTCTTT. This translates into CASSLEGPEAFF.

The chain combines TRBV5-1 with TRBJ2-7; weak D call: TRBD1 (5 bases). The CDR3 length is 13 residues. Germline V gives CDR1 SGHRS, CDR2 YFSETQ. Trimming shortened V by 4 bases and J by 2 bases, and 10 bases separated the two germline ends. This CDR3 reads CASSTTVAYEQYF. In DNA form, the CDR3 reads TGCGCCAGCAGCACGACAGTTGCCTACGAGCAGTACTTC. Variable domain in full (rest from reference TRBV5-1 and TRBJ2-7): KAGVTQTPRYLIKTRGQQVTLSCSPISGHRSVSWYQQTPGQGLQFLFEYFSETQRNKGNFPGRFSGRQFSNSRSEMNVSTLELGDSALYLCASSTTVAYEQYFGPGTRLTVT.

This clone showed up just a few times. The rearrangement links TRBV18 to TRBJ2-4; a weak D match, TRBD1 (5 bases). V dropped 2 bases and J dropped 0 bases, with 14 bases sitting between them. Germline-derived CDR1 and CDR2 are KGHSH and LQKENI. This CDR3 comprises 17 residues. DNA of the CDR3: TGTGCCAGCTCACCAGTCGACAGCCTACTAGCCAAAAACATTCAGTACTTC. Protein product: CASSPVDSLLAKNIQYF.

The chain has TRBV30 and TRBJ1-1, with a weak D call TRBD1 (6 bases). This CDR3 comprises 13 residues. Trimming removed 3 bases from V and 6 bases from J, with 14 bases in between. Germline CDR1 and CDR2: GTSNPN and SVGIG (reference sequence). CDR3 protein: CAWRSGGRAEAFF. The CDR3 DNA follows: TGTGCCTGGAGATCCGGGGGGCGGGCTGAAGCTTTCTTT.

V is TRBV30 and J is TRBJ1-2; D is undetermined. The V gene's germline CDR1 is GTSNPN and CDR2 SVGIG (reference sequence). Trimming cost V 3 bases and J 0 bases, with 5 bases left between them. This CDR3 spans 12 amino acids. The DNA of the CDR3 is TGTGCCTGGAGCCGGTCTAACTATGGCTACACCTTC. This codes for CAWSRSNYGYTF. Based on the CDR3 plus reference TRBV30 and TRBJ1-2, the full variable domain is SQTIHQWPATLVQPVGSPLSLECTVEGTSNPNLYWYRQAAGRGLQLLFYSVGIGQISSEVPQNLSASRPQDRQFILSSKKLLLSDSGFYLCAWSRSNYGYTFGSGTRLTVV.

This chain joins TRBV28 and TRBJ1-5; D uncertain. CDR1 and CDR2 from the germline V gene are MDHEN and SYDVKM. The CDR3 length is 15 residues. V gave up 7 bases and J gave up 6 bases, with 19 bases separating them. CDR3 in DNA: TGTGCCAGCAACACACTGCCTGGATTTACTCAGCCCCAGCATTTT. Translated: CASNTLPGFTQPQHF.

The V and J genes are TRBV4-1 and TRBJ2-1; 10 bases align to TRBD2. The CDR3 loop spans 17 amino acids. The ends lost 0 bases at V and 2 bases at J; junction bases unmatched: 4. Germline V lookup: CDR1 MGHRA, CDR2 YSYEKL. Written as DNA, the CDR3 is TGCGCCAGCAGCCAAGATACTAGCGGGAACACCTACAATGAGCAGTTCTTC. Its translation is CASSQDTSGNTYNEQFF.

The genes are TRBV4-1 and TRBJ2-2, with D perhaps matching TRBD1 or TRBD2 (6 bases each). The germline V and J ends were trimmed by 2 bases and 5 bases, with 21 bases remaining between them. Germline V gives CDR1 MGHRA, CDR2 YSYEKL. CDR3 length: 18 residues. As DNA, the CDR3 is TGCGCCAGCAGCCAAATCTTGATCGGGGGCTGGACAACCGGGGAGCTGTTTTTT. It translates to CASSQILIGGWTTGELFF.

The V gene is TRBV19, the J gene TRBJ2-7; 7 nucleotides match TRBD2. V lost 5 bases, J lost 0 bases, and 7 bases stayed unmatched. In germline, CDR1 is LNHDA, CDR2 SQIVND (reference sequence). The CDR3 spans 15 residues. This chain's CDR3 is CASSLRGDSSYEQYF. The CDR3 DNA is TGTGCCAGTAGTCTCCGGGGGGATAGCTCCTACGAGCAGTACTTC.

The gene calls are TRBV5-1 and TRBJ2-7, with TRBD2 matching over 9 bases. Germline V gene lookup returns CDR1 SGHRS and CDR2 YFSETQ. V lost 3 bases, J lost 3 bases, and 4 bases stayed unmatched. CDR3 length: 14 amino acids. In nucleotides, the CDR3 is TGCGCCAGCAGCTCTAGCGGGAATCACTACGAGCAGTACTTC. It is translated as CASSSSGNHYEQYF.

This rearrangement joins TRBV28 to TRBJ2-5; D perhaps matches TRBD1 (5 bases). Germline V gives CDR1 MDHEN, CDR2 SYDVKM. This CDR3 is 15 amino acids long. The V end lost 7 bases, the J end lost 1 base, and 16 bases lay between the germline ends. The CDR3 nucleotides are TGTGCCAGCACCCCGCCGCTAGGGGTCCAAGAGACCCAGTACTTC. Protein: CASTPPLGVQETQYF.

In its sample, this clone was seen a few times. The J gene is TRBJ1-3, the V gene TRBV25-1, with D hard to call. Germline-derived CDR1 and CDR2 are MGHDK and SYGVNS. V was cut by 2 bases and J by 0 bases, with 8 bases left in between. There are 15 residues in the CDR3. CDR3 nucleotides: TGTGCCAGCAGTGAAAACATACACTCTGGAAACACCATATATTTT. This sequence encodes CASSENIHSGNTIYF.

The rearrangement joins TRBV29-1 to TRBJ2-7, with 7 bases fitting TRBD1. V dropped 4 bases and J dropped 6; count of bases not matched to a gene: 9. This CDR3 region has 13 residues. Germline CDR1 SQVTM, CDR2 ANQGSEA. DNA of the CDR3: TGCAGCGTTGTCTCTGGACAGGTCGGCGAGCAGTACTTC. It yields the protein CSVVSGQVGEQYF.